What follows describes a single T cell receptor beta chain. Its antigen is unknown. Clones were read by immunoSEQ multiplex PCR, and TCRdb kept only the in-frame ones, dropping some. The sample shows over 850,000 clones, more than 75% of them seen only once. This specimen belongs to a study of shared clonotypes between healthy human individuals. V shed 3 bases and J shed 0 bases, with 9 bases lying between them. The CDR3 has 14 residues. CDR1 and CDR2 from the germline V gene are LNHNV and YYDKDF (reference sequence). The study's findings and limits: When compared with the clonotypes that were shared by all four sorted-subset donors, the non-shared clonotypes turned out to have lower generation probabilities. Clonotype sharing among donors was thought likely to change with sequencing depth.

Splitting of CD4+ cells produced CD45RA+ naive and CD45RA-negative memory subsets. The sequence was collected from a man in his late teens or twenties in good health. Some clones in this sample may be carry-over from other donors' samples. Specimen: memory CD4+ T cells from PBMCs. Subset specified: CD45RA-negative fraction. This sequence joins TRBV15 and TRBJ2-7; perhaps TRBD2 as D (6 bases). The CDR3 DNA reads TGTGCCACCAGCAGGGGCGGGGACTCCTACGAGCAGTACTTC. Its translation: CATSRGGDSYEQYF.